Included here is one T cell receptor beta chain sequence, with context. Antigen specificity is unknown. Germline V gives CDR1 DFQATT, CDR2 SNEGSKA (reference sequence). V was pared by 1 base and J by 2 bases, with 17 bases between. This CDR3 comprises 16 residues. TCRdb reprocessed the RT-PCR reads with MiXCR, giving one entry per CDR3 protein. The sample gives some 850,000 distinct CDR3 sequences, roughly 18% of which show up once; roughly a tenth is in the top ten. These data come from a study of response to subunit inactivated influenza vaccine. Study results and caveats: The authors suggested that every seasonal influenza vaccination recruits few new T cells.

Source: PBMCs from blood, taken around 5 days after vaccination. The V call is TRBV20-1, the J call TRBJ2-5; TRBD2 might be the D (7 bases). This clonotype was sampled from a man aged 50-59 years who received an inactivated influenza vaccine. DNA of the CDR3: TGCAGTGCTAGAGCCACCTTTAGGGGGGGACAAGAGACCCAGTACTTC. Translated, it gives CSARATFRGGQETQYF.